One sample yielded the 29 T cell receptor beta chains listed below, sequenced in a study of Graves' ophthalmopathy and Graves' hyperthyroidism. RNA transcripts were the source from which TCR beta CDR3 regions were amplified. Scientists carried out first-round RT-PCR using HTBI primers and then a second-round multiplex PCR. TCRdb used MiXCR to reprocess the multiplex PCR reads, holding one entry per CDR3 protein. The profile shows around 670,000 distinct CDR3 sequences, roughly two fifths of them singletons. The material sequenced was peripheral blood. The source is an adult man with Graves' ophthalmopathy.

This clonotype came up a few times. This chain uses TRBV9 with TRBJ2-7; D perhaps matches TRBD2 (5 bases). Germline CDR1 SGDLS, CDR2 YYNGEE. This CDR3 spans 15 amino acids. V was trimmed by 3 bases and J by 6 bases, leaving 19 bases between them. Written as DNA, the CDR3 is TGTGCCAGCAGCGCCCTCGGGGAATTCAGAAGCGAGCAGTACTTC. This sequence encodes CASSALGEFRSEQYF.

The table lists this clonotype with a few counts. The J gene is TRBJ1-5, the V gene TRBV7-8, with 8 bases that match TRBD1. Germline V gene data show CDR1 as SGHVS and CDR2 as FQNEAQ. This CDR3 has 14 residues. The junction had 8 bases not matched to a gene; V was cut back by 5 bases and J by 8 bases. This chain's CDR3 is CASSVRTGNEPQHF. For the CDR3, the DNA is TGTGCCAGCAGCGTACGGACAGGGAACGAGCCCCAGCATTTT.

The chain has TRBV5-1 and TRBJ2-6, with a weak D call TRBD1 (6 bases). The germline V gene has CDR1 SGHRS and CDR2 YFSETQ. V dropped 4 bases and J dropped 2 bases, with 13 bases sitting between them. CDR3 length: 16 residues. CDR3 nucleotides: TGCGCCAGCAGCCCAACAGGGAGTCCTGGGGCCAACGTCCTGACTTTC. Its protein is CASSPTGSPGANVLTF.

V usage is TRBV7-7 and J usage is TRBJ1-5; D gene unclear. The ends were cut back, 5 bases at V and 3 bases at J, with 14 bases in the middle. Per germline, CDR1 SSHAT and CDR2 FNYEAQ (reference sequence). This CDR3 comprises 15 residues. The CDR3 nucleotides are TGTGCCAGCAGCCAAGATGGCCGGGTCAATCAGCCCCAGCATTTT. It is translated as CASSQDGRVNQPQHF.

The chain combines TRBV6-5 with TRBJ1-5; 10 bases align to TRBD1. The V segment lost 6 bases and the J segment 6 bases; nucleotides outside the gene matches: 5. Germline assignment: CDR1 MNHEY and CDR2 SVGAGI. The CDR3 runs to 14 residues. For the CDR3, the DNA is TGTGCCAGCAGGATGACAGGGGGCGGTCAGCCCCAGCATTTT. It specifies CASRMTGGGQPQHF.

This clonotype was recorded at least ten times. This chain connects TRBV7-9 to TRBJ1-4; unclear D gene. This CDR3 comprises 13 residues. V lost 0 bases and J lost 7, with 6 bases in between. Germline V lookup: CDR1 SEHNR, CDR2 FQNEAQ (reference sequence). The CDR3 DNA is TGTGCCAGCAGCTTAGCGCTCGGTGAAAAACTGTTTTTT. This gives the protein CASSLALGEKLFF.

This clonotype was observed a handful of times. The chain joins TRBV2 to TRBJ2-7; perhaps TRBD2 as D (6 bases). V lost 2 bases and J 1 base, leaving 15 bases between the germline ends. Germline CDR1 SNHLY, CDR2 FYNNEI. The CDR3 is made up of 16 amino acids. The CDR3 spells CASSELQHSGSYEQYF. DNA for the CDR3: TGTGCCAGCAGTGAACTTCAACACAGCGGGTCCTACGAGCAGTACTTC.

The gene calls are TRBV20-1 and TRBJ2-7, with 9 positions matching TRBD1. The CDR3 has 15 amino acids. The junction had 7 bases not matched to a gene; V was cut back by 1 base and J by 3 bases. Germline CDR1 reads DFQATT; CDR2 reads SNEGSKA (reference sequence). The CDR3 DNA is TGCAGTGCTAGAGGTCGGGACAGGGAATACTACGAGCAGTACTTC. Translating it yields CSARGRDREYYEQYF.

The chain combines TRBV28 with TRBJ1-2; 8 positions agree with TRBD1. V lost 3 bases to trimming and J lost 6 bases; unmatched junction nucleotides: 3. CDR1 is MDHEN, CDR2 SYDVKM, per germline. This CDR3 contains 13 residues. The CDR3 DNA reads TGTGCCAGCAGTTTTCGGACAGGGAATGGCTACACCTTC. This translates into CASSFRTGNGYTF.

The chain has TRBV2 and TRBJ2-5; 10 bases map to TRBD1. Trimming cost V 6 bases and J 1 base; bases outside gene matches: 8. The V gene's germline CDR1 is SNHLY and CDR2 FYNNEI. This CDR3 has 16 amino acids. The CDR3 nucleotides read TGTGCCAGCAGCGACCTAGGACAGGGGGTCCAAGAGACCCAGTACTTC. It is translated as CASSDLGQGVQETQYF.

V usage is TRBV24-1 and J usage is TRBJ1-5; 7 bases map to TRBD1. J was trimmed by 2 bases and V by 11 bases; bases with no gene match: 11. Germline CDR1 is KGHDR and CDR2 is SFDVKD. This CDR3 has 15 amino acids. The CDR3 DNA sequence: TGTGCCAGCAGAGAACAGGGGTACGGCAATCAGCCCCAGCATTTT. It is translated as CASREQGYGNQPQHF.

The V call is TRBV12-3 or TRBV12-4, the J call TRBJ1-5; tentative D call: TRBD1 (5 bases). V lost 8 bases to trimming and J lost 0 bases, with 14 bases between them. The CDR3 sequence is 15 residues long. CDR3 bases: TGTGCCAGCGCTGCGGGACGGGGTAGCAATCAGCCCCAGCATTTT. This encodes CASAAGRGSNQPQHF.

This clonotype has more than one count but fewer than ten. The genes are TRBV20-1 and TRBJ2-5; either TRBD1 or TRBD2 may supply D (5 bases each). Germline values: CDR1 DFQATT, CDR2 SNEGSKA (reference sequence). The CDR3 covers 15 residues. The germline V and J ends were trimmed by 4 bases and 5 bases, with 20 bases remaining between them. CDR3: CSAKLGARLQETQYF. CDR3 sequence (DNA): TGCAGTGCTAAGCTCGGGGCCAGGCTTCAGGAGACCCAGTACTTC.

A word on this clonotype: Germline is not matched at one junction end, which may reflect a read error. The J gene is TRBJ2-7, the V gene TRBV7-8, with TRBD1 identical over 9 bases. Germline loops: CDR1 SGHVS, CDR2 FQNEAQ. This CDR3 has 15 amino acids. This CDR3 reads CASSLSGTGTDEQYF. The CDR3 DNA reads TGCGCCAGCAGCCTCTCAGGGACAGGGACCGACGAGCAGTACTTC.

This clonotype was recorded at least ten times. J is TRBJ2-7 and V is TRBV7-8, with a weak D call TRBD1 (6 bases). There are 14 residues in the CDR3. V lost 6 bases to trimming and J lost 2 bases, with 14 bases between them. Germline values: CDR1 SGHVS, CDR2 FQNEAQ. CDR3 residues: CASSYATGTYEQYF. CDR3 nucleotide sequence: TGTGCCAGCAGTTATGCGACAGGAACCTACGAGCAGTACTTC. The full variable domain, rest sourced from reference TRBV7-8 and TRBJ2-7, is GAGVSQSPRYKVAKRGQDVALRCDPISGHVSLFWYQQALGQGPEFLTYFQNEAQLDKSGLPSDRFFAERPEGSVSTLKIQRTQQEDSAVYLCASSYATGTYEQYFGPGTRLTVT.

This chain links TRBV24-1 with TRBJ1-5; TRBD1 aligns across 9 bases. The CDR3 has 15 residues. Germline V CDR1 and CDR2: KGHDR, SFDVKD. Germline trimming cut 4 bases from V and 11 bases from J; bases unmatched to any gene: 11. As DNA, the CDR3 is TGTGCCACCAGTGACCCAGGGACAGGGCGGCAGGCCCAGCATTTT. Translating it yields CATSDPGTGRQAQHF.

This clonotype has at least ten counts. This chain uses TRBV9 with TRBJ1-6, with D unclear. In germline, CDR1 is SGDLS, CDR2 YYNGEE. The CDR3 extends over 13 amino acids. V was shortened by 2 bases and J by 7 bases, with 7 bases between the two germline ends. The CDR3 sequence: CASSVYQNSPLHF. DNA of the CDR3: TGTGCCAGCAGCGTTTACCAGAATTCACCCCTCCACTTT. The entire variable domain, with the rest obtained from reference TRBV9 and TRBJ1-6, is as follows: DSGVTQTPKHLITATGQRVTLRCSPRSGDLSVYWYQQSLDQGLQFLIQYYNGEERAKGNILERFSAQQFPDLHSELNLSSLELGDSALYFCASSVYQNSPLHFGNGTRLTVT.

The chain combines TRBV5-4 with TRBJ1-2; D may be TRBD1 (6 bases). In germline, CDR1 is SGHNT, CDR2 YYREEE (reference sequence). The CDR3 is 17 residues long. The ends were cut back, 1 base at V and 1 base at J, with 17 bases in the middle. In DNA, the CDR3 is TGTGCCAGCAGCTTGCCGCCGGGAGGGGGGGATAACTATGGCTACACCTTC. This sequence encodes CASSLPPGGGDNYGYTF.

This clonotype occurred many times. V gene TRBV2 combines with J gene TRBJ1-4, with 8 positions matching TRBD1. Unmatched junction bases numbered 0, after V lost 0 bases and J lost 15 bases. Germline CDR1 is SNHLY and CDR2 is FYNNEI. CDR3 size: 11 residues. CDR3 nucleotides: TGTGCCAGCAGTGAAGCGACAGGGGTGTTTTTT. Translating it yields CASSEATGVFF.

This clonotype was detected only a few times. The chain is built from TRBV7-9 and TRBJ2-1; 8 bases match TRBD1. Germline values: CDR1 SEHNR, CDR2 FQNEAQ (reference sequence). The V segment lost 4 bases and the J segment 7 bases; nucleotides outside the gene matches: 6. The CDR3 runs 14 residues. CDR3 region: CASSSEQGVNEQFF. CDR3 nucleotide sequence: TGTGCCAGCAGCTCAGAACAGGGGGTTAATGAGCAGTTCTTC.

This chain connects TRBV10-3 to TRBJ2-5, with D unresolved. CDR3 length: 15 amino acids. CDR1 is ENHRY, CDR2 SYGVKD, per germline. Trimming left V 6 bases short and J 1 base short, with 15 bases between. The CDR3 spells CAISVESRTQETQYF. The DNA of the CDR3 is TGTGCCATCAGCGTTGAATCCAGGACCCAAGAGACCCAGTACTTC.

The CDR3 loop reads CASSLTRGWNEQFF. CDR3 DNA sequence: TGTGCCAGCAGCTTAACGAGGGGGTGGAATGAGCAGTTCTTC. The chain has TRBV7-2 and TRBJ2-1; D perhaps matches TRBD1 (6 bases). The CDR3 totals 14 residues. Trimming shortened V by 2 bases and J by 7 bases, and 12 bases separated the two germline ends. Germline V gene data show CDR1 as SGHTA and CDR2 as FQGNSA.

The chain links TRBV5-6 to TRBJ1-2; D not resolved. Trimming took 0 bases from V and 7 from J, leaving 7 bases between them. Germline CDR1 SGHDT, CDR2 YYEEEE. This CDR3 region has 12 residues. Here the CDR3 DNA reads TGTGCCAGCAGCTTGGGGGCAGCTGGCTACACCTTC. The encoded protein is CASSLGAAGYTF.

Ten or more counts support this clonotype. V and J are TRBV19 and TRBJ1-5; tentative D call: TRBD1 (5 bases). Germline assignment: CDR1 LNHDA and CDR2 SQIVND (reference sequence). The CDR3 totals 15 residues. V shed 3 bases and J shed 4 bases, with 13 bases lying between them. The CDR3 region is CASSIEGQTNQPQHF. For the CDR3, the DNA is TGTGCCAGTAGTATCGAGGGGCAGACTAATCAGCCCCAGCATTTT. Together with reference TRBV19 and TRBJ1-5, the CDR3 gives the full variable domain: DGGITQSPKYLFRKEGQNVTLSCEQNLNHDAMYWYRQDPGQGLRLIYYSQIVNDFQKGDIAEGYSVSREKKESFPLTVTSAQKNPTAFYLCASSIEGQTNQPQHFGDGTRLSIL.

This rearrangement joins TRBV10-3 to TRBJ2-5; TRBD1 matches at 8 bases. Germline V lookup: CDR1 ENHRY, CDR2 SYGVKD. V shed 10 bases, J shed 6 bases, and the junction held 4 bases outside the gene matches. The CDR3 runs 11 residues. CDR3 sequence reads: CASRDRKTQYF. The DNA of the CDR3 is TGTGCCAGCAGGGACAGGAAGACCCAGTACTTC.

This clonotype was seen ten or more times. This rearrangement joins TRBV7-2 to TRBJ1-2; possibly TRBD1 for D (5 bases). V was cut by 5 bases and J by 4 bases, with 11 bases left in between. The CDR3 runs to 13 residues. Germline V CDR1 and CDR2: SGHTA, FQGNSA. The CDR3, as DNA: TGTGCCAGCAGCACCGTGAGGGGCTATGGCTACACCTTC. Translated, it gives CASSTVRGYGYTF.

This clonotype was detected only a few times. V and J are TRBV11-3 and TRBJ2-7; perhaps TRBD2 as D (7 bases). Trimming pared 0 bases from V and 4 bases from J, leaving 13 bases between. This CDR3 region has 15 residues. Germline-derived CDR1 and CDR2 are SGHNT and YENEEA. CDR3 bases: TGTGCCAGCAGCTTAGAGCGGGGGCAGGGATACGAGCAGTACTTC. As protein: CASSLERGQGYEQYF. Together with reference TRBV11-3 and TRBJ2-7, the CDR3 gives the full variable domain: EAGVVQSPRYKIIEKKQPVAFWCNPISGHNTLYWYLQNLGQGPELLIRYENEEAVDDSQLPKDRFSAERLKGVDSTLKIQPAELGDSAVYLCASSLERGQGYEQYFGPGTRLTVT.

J is TRBJ1-2 and V is TRBV29-1, with 12 bases that match TRBD1. This CDR3 spans 15 amino acids. The V segment lost 5 bases and the J segment 3 bases; nucleotides outside the gene matches: 7. From germline, CDR1 is SQVTM and CDR2 ANQGSEA. This CDR3 reads CSVTRGTGGYYGYTF. The CDR3 coding sequence is TGCAGCGTTACAAGGGGGACAGGGGGCTACTATGGCTACACCTTC.

This clonotype was picked up a small number of times. V is TRBV20-1 and J is TRBJ1-4, with D possibly TRBD1 on 5 matching bases. The CDR3 extends over 15 amino acids. V dropped 4 bases and J dropped 0 bases, with 12 bases sitting between them. Looked up from germline, CDR1 is DFQATT and CDR2 is SNEGSKA (reference sequence). CDR3 sequence: CSATGTAATNEKLFF. The CDR3 DNA is TGCAGTGCTACAGGGACGGCTGCAACTAATGAAAAACTGTTTTTT.